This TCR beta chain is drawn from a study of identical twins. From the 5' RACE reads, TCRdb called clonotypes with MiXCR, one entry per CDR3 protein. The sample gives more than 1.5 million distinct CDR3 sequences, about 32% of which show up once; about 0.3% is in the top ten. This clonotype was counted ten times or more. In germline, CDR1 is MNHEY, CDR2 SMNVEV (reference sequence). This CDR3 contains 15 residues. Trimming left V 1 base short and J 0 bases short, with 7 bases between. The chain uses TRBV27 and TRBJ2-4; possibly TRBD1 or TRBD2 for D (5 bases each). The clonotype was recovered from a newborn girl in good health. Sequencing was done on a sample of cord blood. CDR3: CASSLFGTAKNIQYF. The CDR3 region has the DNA TGTGCCAGCAGTTTATTCGGGACAGCCAAAAACATTCAGTACTTC.